The 10 T cell receptor beta chains below were found in one sample sequenced in a study of CD4 T cells in relation to SARS-CoV-2 and coronaviruses. Which antigens these TCRs recognize remains unknown. The repertoire was sequenced with immunoSEQ multiplex PCR; TCRdb's copy has only in-frame clones and lacks some. The sample records 27,000 or so clones, around 73% being singletons. Unexposed donor CD4+ T cells date from about 2011-2018, before the COVID-19 pandemic. CD4+ T cells were isolated from the cells after more than nine days of culture. The sequenced sample was CD4+ T cells from PBMCs, cultured in vitro. The receptors stem from a human donor in good health.

V and J are TRBV7-2 and TRBJ2-7, with D possibly being TRBD1 (5 bases). The CDR3 has 13 residues. Trimming cost V 1 base and J 4 bases, with 8 bases left between them. Germline values: CDR1 SGHTA, CDR2 FQGNSA. CDR3 loop: CASSLDAGYEQYF. In DNA, the CDR3 is TGTGCCAGCAGCTTAGATGCAGGGTACGAGCAGTACTTC.

V is TRBV5-6 and J is TRBJ2-7, with TRBD2 as a possible D gene (5 bases). This CDR3 has 16 residues. V gave up 4 bases and J gave up 9 bases, with 26 bases separating them. Per germline, CDR1 SGHDT and CDR2 YYEEEE. The chain's CDR3 is CASSQYGRTENGGQYF. The CDR3 nucleotides read TGTGCCAGCAGCCAATATGGAAGGACCGAGAACGGAGGGCAGTACTTC.

The rearrangement links TRBV4-1 to TRBJ2-2; D gene ambiguous. V was cut by 2 bases and J by 7 bases, with 8 bases left in between. Germline assignment: CDR1 MGHRA and CDR2 YSYEKL. The CDR3 length is 13 residues. The CDR3 region has the DNA TGCGCCAGCAGCCAATTCTGGGGCGGGGAGCTGTTTTTT. Its translation is CASSQFWGGELFF.

The chain carries TRBV14 and TRBJ2-2; perhaps D is TRBD1 or TRBD2 (6 bases each). This CDR3 comprises 23 residues. Germline loops: CDR1 SGHDN, CDR2 FVKESK. V lost 0 bases to trimming and J lost 2 bases, with 31 bases between them. Here the CDR3 DNA reads TGTGCCAGCAGCCAAGAGGGAGTGCCGGGGGCCCCGACGACCCATACTAACACCGGGGAGCTGTTTTTT. Residues: CASSQEGVPGAPTTHTNTGELFF.

The rearrangement joins TRBV29-1 to TRBJ2-7; D is unclear. The V end was cut by 7 bases, the J end by 0 bases, with 10 bases between. The CDR3 consists of 12 residues. CDR1 is SQVTM, CDR2 ANQGSEA, per germline. The CDR3 DNA follows: TGCAGCGCCAGCCAGAGCTCCTACGAGCAGTACTTC. Amino acids: CSASQSSYEQYF.

V gene TRBV30 combines with J gene TRBJ1-2, with D possibly matching TRBD1 (5 bases). V was shortened by 1 base and J by 8 bases, with 17 bases between the two germline ends. Looked up from germline, CDR1 is GTSNPN and CDR2 is SVGIG (reference sequence). The CDR3 runs 14 residues. CDR3 DNA: TGTGCCTGGAGTGGTGGTAGCGGGGCATGGGGCTACACCTTC. As protein: CAWSGGSGAWGYTF. The full variable domain, its missing parts supplied by reference TRBV30 and TRBJ1-2, is SQTIHQWPATLVQPVGSPLSLECTVEGTSNPNLYWYRQAAGRGLQLLFYSVGIGQISSEVPQNLSASRPQDRQFILSSKKLLLSDSGFYLCAWSGGSGAWGYTFGSGTRLTVV.

The gene calls are TRBV3-1 (or the pseudogene TRBV3-2) and TRBJ2-1; 7 bases match TRBD2. This CDR3 has 15 amino acids. Germline V gene sequence: CDR1 LGHDT, CDR2 YNNKEL (reference sequence). With V trimmed by 1 base and J by 7 bases, 7 bases remained unmatched. CDR3 sequence: CASSQASGRRNEQFF. The CDR3 DNA reads TGTGCCAGCAGCCAAGCTAGCGGACGGAGGAATGAGCAGTTCTTC.

The rearrangement uses TRBV5-4 and TRBJ2-1; D is unresolved. Germline assignment: CDR1 SGHNT and CDR2 YYREEE (reference sequence). V was trimmed by 0 bases and J by 0 bases, leaving 7 bases between them. The CDR3 runs 15 residues. This CDR3 reads CASSLGSGSYNEQFF. CDR3 sequence (DNA): TGTGCCAGCAGCTTGGGGTCCGGCTCCTACAATGAGCAGTTCTTC. The complete variable domain, with remaining parts taken from reference TRBV5-4 and TRBJ2-1, reads ETGVTQSPTHLIKTRGQQVTLRCSSQSGHNTVSWYQQALGQGPQFIFQYYREEENGRGNFPPRFSGLQFPNYSSELNVNALELDDSALYLCASSLGSGSYNEQFFGPGTRLTVL.

The chain carries TRBV7-2 and TRBJ1-6, with D hard to call. This CDR3 has 16 residues. CDR1 SGHTA and CDR2 FQGNSA come from the germline V gene. V lost 5 bases and J 5 bases, leaving 16 bases between the germline ends. CDR3 sequence: CASSQEGGWNNSPLHF. The CDR3 bases are TGTGCCAGCAGCCAAGAGGGAGGCTGGAATAATTCACCCCTCCACTTT.

The rearrangement links TRBV3-1 (or the pseudogene TRBV3-2) to TRBJ1-4; perhaps TRBD1 as D (5 bases). V dropped 6 bases and J dropped 4 bases, with 15 bases sitting between them. Germline values: CDR1 LGHDT, CDR2 YNNKEL (reference sequence). The CDR3 consists of 15 residues. The CDR3 coding sequence is TGTGCCAGCAGTCGGGGGGACGTCAATAATGAAAAACTGTTTTTT. Its translation is CASSRGDVNNEKLFF.